These T cell receptor beta chains were read from a single sample in a study of blood T cell repertoires in COVID-19. Some clones are missing from TCRdb's copy, which holds only in-frame ones; the method was immunoSEQ multiplex PCR. The sample yields about 160,000 clones, approximately 88% seen once. The sample was PBMCs or T cells enriched from blood (not recorded which). The receptors were gathered from a woman in her 50s who had recovered from COVID-19. Each CDR3 is given with its conserved first and last residue. D genes are given only for firm matches. Size is stated for part of the rows, as once, few or many counts, or as a class when the clone is expanded.

d_call	clone_size	v_call	cdr3_length	j_call	cdr3_aa	cdr3_nt
NA	NA	TRBV20-1	11	TRBJ1-2	CSARTGLGYTF	TGCAGTGCTAGGACAGGACTTGGCTACACCTTC
NA	NA	TRBV5-6	14	TRBJ2-7	CASSLERGSYEQYF	TGTGCCAGCAGCTTGGAACGGGGCTCCTACGAGCAGTACTTC
TRBD1	NA	TRBV27	13	TRBJ1-2	CASSPRQGQGYTF	TGTGCCAGCAGCCCCCGACAGGGGCAAGGCTACACCTTC
NA	few	TRBV7-2	16	TRBJ2-7	CASSLAPTGTTYEQYF	TGTGCCAGCAGCTTAGCGCCGACAGGAACTACCTACGAGCAGTACTTC
NA	few	TRBV7-9	14	TRBJ1-5	CASSLAGRNQPQHF	TGTGCCAGCAGCTTAGCGGGCAGGAATCAGCCCCAGCATTTT
NA	NA	TRBV5-1	15	TRBJ2-6	CASSLAGSGANVLTF	TGCGCCAGCAGCTTGGCAGGATCTGGGGCCAACGTCCTGACTTTC
TRBD1	NA	TRBV10-3	17	TRBJ1-5	CAIRDDGTGGRNQPQHF	TGTGCCATCAGAGACGACGGGACAGGGGGGCGCAATCAGCCCCAGCATTTT
NA	NA	TRBV6-2/TRBV6-3	13	TRBJ2-2	CASSYTWSGELFF	TGTGCCAGCAGTTACACCTGGAGCGGGGAGCTGTTTTTT
TRBD1	NA	TRBV4-2	14	TRBJ2-5	CASRGDDREGTQYF	TGTGCCAGCAGGGGAGACGACAGGGAAGGGACCCAGTACTTC
NA	NA	TRBV5-1	15	TRBJ1-2	CASSGAGTTVYGYTF	TGCGCCAGCAGCGGAGCCGGGACAACCGTTTATGGCTACACCTTC
TRBD2	NA	TRBV19	19	TRBJ2-1	CASSIGGGLDASSYNEQFF	TGTGCCAGTAGTATCGGGGGGGGCCTAGATGCTTCCTCCTACAATGAGCAGTTCTTC
TRBD1	few	TRBV7-9	15	TRBJ1-6	CASSLMTGGNSPLHF	TGTGCCAGCAGCTTAATGACAGGGGGGAATTCACCCCTCCACTTT
TRBD1	NA	TRBV5-8	15	TRBJ1-2	CASSFGDRGNYGYTF	TGTGCCAGCAGTTTCGGAGACAGGGGTAACTATGGCTACACCTTC
NA	NA	TRBV19	15	TRBJ2-2	CASSQDSLNTGELFF	TGTGCCAGTAGTCAGGACAGTCTGAACACCGGGGAGCTGTTTTTT
NA	few	TRBV6-4	14	TRBJ1-5	CASSLQESNQPQHF	TGTGCCAGCAGCCTACAGGAGAGCAATCAGCCCCAGCATTTT
NA	NA	TRBV11-3	13	TRBJ2-7	CASSLARVHEQYF	TGTGCCAGCAGCTTAGCCCGAGTCCACGAGCAGTACTTC
TRBD1	once	TRBV9	15	TRBJ1-1	CASSAFGQAGTEAFF	TGTGCCAGCAGCGCTTTTGGACAGGCGGGAACTGAAGCTTTCTTT
NA	NA	TRBV2	14	TRBJ1-5	CASSDLRFNQPQHF	TGTGCCAGCAGTGATCTCAGGTTCAATCAGCCCCAGCATTTT
NA	NA	TRBV7-9	13	TRBJ1-3	CASSLVIGNTIYF	TGTGCCAGCAGCTTAGTAATCGGAAACACCATATATTTT
NA	once	TRBV5-1	14	TRBJ2-7	CASTTWAGVGEQYF	TGCGCCAGCACCACCTGGGCAGGGGTCGGGGAGCAGTACTTC
NA	NA	TRBV11-3	15	TRBJ2-3	CASSPRGLGTDTQYF	TGTGCCAGCAGCCCGCGGGGTTTGGGCACAGATACGCAGTATTTT
TRBD1	once	TRBV7-2	16	TRBJ1-2	CASSLVDRGSLYGYTF	TGTGCCAGCAGCTTAGTGGACAGGGGGTCCCTTTATGGCTACACCTTC
NA	few	TRBV2	16	TRBJ2-1	CASRVPGLGAGNEQFF	TGTGCCAGTCGAGTCCCGGGACTGGGTGCCGGCAATGAGCAGTTCTTC
NA	NA	TRBV4-3	13	TRBJ1-1	CASSQFTLSEAFF	TGCGCCAGCAGCCAATTCACCCTCTCGGAGGCTTTCTTT
NA	NA	TRBV2	13	TRBJ1-2	CASSGTINYGYTF	TGTGCCAGCAGCGGGACAATCAACTATGGCTACACCTTC
NA	NA	TRBV5-6	15	TRBJ1-3	CASSLLTVSGNTIYF	TGTGCCAGCAGCTTGTTAACGGTCTCTGGAAACACCATATATTTT
TRBD2	NA	TRBV11-3	12	TRBJ2-5	CASSLAGETQYF	TGTGCCAGCAGCCTAGCGGGGGAGACCCAGTACTTC
TRBD2	NA	TRBV27	15	TRBJ2-1	CASRTSGGPRNEQFF	TGTGCCAGCAGGACTAGCGGGGGGCCCCGCAATGAGCAGTTCTTC
TRBD2	NA	TRBV7-2	15	TRBJ2-3	CASSLPRGVADTQYF	TGTGCCAGCAGCTTACCGCGGGGGGTCGCAGATACGCAGTATTTT
NA	NA	TRBV6-5	15	TRBJ1-3	CASRSRGLSGNTIYF	TGTGCCAGCAGAAGCAGGGGTCTCTCTGGAAACACCATATATTTT
TRBD1	NA	TRBV6-5	13	TRBJ1-1	CASSRQGNTEAFF	TGTGCCAGCTCCCGACAGGGGAACACTGAAGCTTTCTTT
NA	NA	TRBV30	15	TRBJ1-3	CAWRGEGVTGNTIYF	TGTGCCTGGAGGGGGGAGGGAGTGACTGGAAACACCATATATTTT
NA	NA	TRBV4-3	19	TRBJ1-4	CASSLRKPETIATNEKLFF	TGCGCCAGCAGCCTCAGGAAACCCGAAACCATTGCAACTAATGAAAAACTGTTTTTT
TRBD2	NA	TRBV7-7	15	TRBJ2-5	CASSTIAGEVETQYF	TGTGCCAGCAGCACCATAGCGGGGGAGGTTGAGACCCAGTACTTC
NA	once	TRBV7-9	14	TRBJ1-5	CASSLDTVNQPQHF	TGTGCCAGCAGCTTAGACACAGTAAATCAGCCCCAGCATTTT
TRBD1	once	TRBV18	17	TRBJ2-7	CASSPLRAGQGPYEQYF	TGTGCCAGCTCACCACTAAGAGCAGGACAGGGCCCCTACGAGCAGTACTTC
TRBD2	NA	TRBV4-1	15	TRBJ2-7	CASSQSGGLPYEQYF	TGCGCCAGCAGCCAGAGCGGGGGCCTACCCTACGAGCAGTACTTC
NA	NA	TRBV28	14	TRBJ1-1	CASSPSGTGPRAFF	TGTGCCAGCAGTCCTTCGGGTACAGGCCCTCGAGCTTTCTTT
NA	NA	TRBV19	13	TRBJ2-1	CASSTGFDNEQFF	TGTGCCAGTAGTACAGGGTTTGACAATGAGCAGTTCTTC
NA	NA	TRBV7-2	13	TRBJ1-2	CASSLAARDGYTF	TGTGCCAGCAGCTTAGCGGCCAGGGATGGCTACACCTTC
TRBD1	NA	TRBV6-2/TRBV6-3	15	TRBJ2-2	CASSWGQVNTGELFF	TGTGCCAGCAGTTGGGGACAGGTGAACACCGGGGAGCTGTTTTTT
NA	NA	TRBV6-5	15	TRBJ1-5	CASSSDSYSNQPQHF	TGTGCCAGCAGTTCCGACAGTTATAGCAATCAGCCCCAGCATTTT
NA	NA	TRBV29-1	12	TRBJ2-5	CSVGAGQETQYF	TGCAGCGTTGGAGCAGGACAAGAGACCCAGTACTTC
TRBD1	NA	TRBV6-5	16	TRBJ2-7	CASSYRNDRGSYEQYF	TGTGCCAGCAGTTACCGAAATGACAGGGGTTCTTACGAGCAGTACTTC
TRBD1	few	TRBV11-1	15	TRBJ1-2	CASSHPGGAHYGYTF	TGTGCCAGCAGCCACCCAGGGGGCGCCCACTATGGCTACACCTTC